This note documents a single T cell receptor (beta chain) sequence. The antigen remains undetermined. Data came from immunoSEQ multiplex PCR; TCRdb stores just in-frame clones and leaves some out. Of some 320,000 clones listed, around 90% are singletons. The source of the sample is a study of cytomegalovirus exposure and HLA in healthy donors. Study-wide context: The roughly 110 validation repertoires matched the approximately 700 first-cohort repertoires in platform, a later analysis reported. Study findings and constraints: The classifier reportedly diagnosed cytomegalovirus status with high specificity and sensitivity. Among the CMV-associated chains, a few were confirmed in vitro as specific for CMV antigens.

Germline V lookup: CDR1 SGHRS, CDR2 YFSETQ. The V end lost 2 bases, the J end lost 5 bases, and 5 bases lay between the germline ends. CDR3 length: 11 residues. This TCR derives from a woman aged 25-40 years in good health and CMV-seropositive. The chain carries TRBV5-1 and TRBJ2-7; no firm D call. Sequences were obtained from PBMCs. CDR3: CASSFDHEQYF. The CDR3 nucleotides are TGCGCCAGCAGCTTTGATCACGAGCAGTACTTC.